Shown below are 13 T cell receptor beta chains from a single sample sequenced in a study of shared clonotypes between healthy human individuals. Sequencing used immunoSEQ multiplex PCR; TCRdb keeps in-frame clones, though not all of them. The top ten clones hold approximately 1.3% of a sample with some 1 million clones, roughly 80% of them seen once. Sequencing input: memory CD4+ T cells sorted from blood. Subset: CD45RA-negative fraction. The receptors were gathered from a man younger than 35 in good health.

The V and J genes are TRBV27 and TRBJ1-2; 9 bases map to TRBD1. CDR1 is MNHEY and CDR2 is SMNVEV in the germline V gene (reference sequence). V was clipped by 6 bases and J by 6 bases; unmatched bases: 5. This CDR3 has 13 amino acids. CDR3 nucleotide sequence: TGTGCCAGCAGCTTACAGGGGGCTAATGGCTACACCTTC. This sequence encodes CASSLQGANGYTF.

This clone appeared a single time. The CDR3 protein is CASSIILRGNEKLFF. The CDR3 DNA sequence: TGTGCCAGTAGTATTATCCTCAGGGGTAATGAAAAACTGTTTTTT. The rearrangement links TRBV19 to TRBJ1-4, with D possibly being TRBD1 (6 bases). Trimming removed 3 bases at V and 4 bases at J, with 12 bases between. This CDR3 is built from 15 residues. The germline V gene has CDR1 LNHDA and CDR2 SQIVND (reference sequence).

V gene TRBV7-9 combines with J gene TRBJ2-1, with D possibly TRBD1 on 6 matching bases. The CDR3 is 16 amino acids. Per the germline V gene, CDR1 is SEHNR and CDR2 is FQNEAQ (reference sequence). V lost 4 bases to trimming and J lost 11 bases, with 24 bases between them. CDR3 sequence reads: CASSYFGGGSSMKQFF. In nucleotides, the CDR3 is TGTGCCAGCAGCTACTTTGGGGGCGGGTCCTCAATGAAGCAGTTCTTC.

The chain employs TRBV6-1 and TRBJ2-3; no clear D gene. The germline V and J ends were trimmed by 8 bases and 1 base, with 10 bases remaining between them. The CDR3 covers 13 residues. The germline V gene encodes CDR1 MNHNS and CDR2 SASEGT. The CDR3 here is CASRVLGTDTQYF. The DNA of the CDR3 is TGTGCCAGCCGTGTACTGGGCACAGATACGCAGTATTTT.

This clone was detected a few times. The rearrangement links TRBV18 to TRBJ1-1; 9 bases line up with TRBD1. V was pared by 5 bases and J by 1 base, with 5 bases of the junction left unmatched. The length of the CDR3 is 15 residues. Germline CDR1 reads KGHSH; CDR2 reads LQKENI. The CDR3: CASSEQGAGNTEAFF. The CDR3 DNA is TGTGCCAGCTCAGAACAGGGGGCTGGGAACACTGAAGCTTTCTTT.

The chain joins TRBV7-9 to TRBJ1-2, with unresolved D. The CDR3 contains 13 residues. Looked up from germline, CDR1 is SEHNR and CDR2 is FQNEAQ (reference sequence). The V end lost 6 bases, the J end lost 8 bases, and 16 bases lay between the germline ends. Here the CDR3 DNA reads TGTGCCAGCAGACCTCCATCTGGGAGCGGCTACACCTTC. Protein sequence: CASRPPSGSGYTF.

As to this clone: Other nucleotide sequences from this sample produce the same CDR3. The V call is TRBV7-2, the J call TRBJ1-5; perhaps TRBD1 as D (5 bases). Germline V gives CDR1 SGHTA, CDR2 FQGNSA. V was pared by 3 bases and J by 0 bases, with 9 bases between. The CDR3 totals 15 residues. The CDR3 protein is CASSFSGHSNQPQHF. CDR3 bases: TGTGCCAGCAGCTTTTCAGGGCATAGCAATCAGCCCCAGCATTTT.

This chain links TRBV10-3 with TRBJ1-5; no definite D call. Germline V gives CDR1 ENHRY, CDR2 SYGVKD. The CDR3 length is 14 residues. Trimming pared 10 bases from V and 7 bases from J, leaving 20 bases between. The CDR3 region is CATSSVQVRQPQHF. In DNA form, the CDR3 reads TGTGCCACTTCATCAGTGCAGGTTAGACAGCCCCAGCATTTT.

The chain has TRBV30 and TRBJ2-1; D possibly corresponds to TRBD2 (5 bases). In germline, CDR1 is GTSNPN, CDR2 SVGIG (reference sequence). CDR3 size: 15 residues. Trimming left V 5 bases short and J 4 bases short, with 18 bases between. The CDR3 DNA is TGTGCCTGGGGGAAGACTACCCTACAATACAATGAGCAGTTCTTC. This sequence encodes CAWGKTTLQYNEQFF. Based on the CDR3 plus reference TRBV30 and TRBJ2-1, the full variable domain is SQTIHQWPATLVQPVGSPLSLECTVEGTSNPNLYWYRQAAGRGLQLLFYSVGIGQISSEVPQNLSASRPQDRQFILSSKKLLLSDSGFYLCAWGKTTLQYNEQFFGPGTRLTVL.

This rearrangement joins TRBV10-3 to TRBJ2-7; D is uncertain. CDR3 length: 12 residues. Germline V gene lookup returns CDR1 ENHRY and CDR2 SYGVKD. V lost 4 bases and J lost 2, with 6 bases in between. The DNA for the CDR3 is TGTGCCATCAGTGCCGGGCCCTACGAGCAGTACTTC. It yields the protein CAISAGPYEQYF.

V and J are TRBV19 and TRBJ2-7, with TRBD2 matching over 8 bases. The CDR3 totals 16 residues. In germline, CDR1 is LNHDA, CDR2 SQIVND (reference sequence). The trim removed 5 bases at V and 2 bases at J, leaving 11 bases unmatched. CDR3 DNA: TGTGCCAGTAGTCCTTCTCGGGGGGGGCTGACCTACGAGCAGTACTTC. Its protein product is CASSPSRGGLTYEQYF.

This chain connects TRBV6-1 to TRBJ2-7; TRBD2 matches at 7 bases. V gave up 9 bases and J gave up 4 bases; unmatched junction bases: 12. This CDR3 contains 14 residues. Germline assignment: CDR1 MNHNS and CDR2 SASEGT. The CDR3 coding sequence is TGTGCCAGTGCCGGTGAGCGGGGAAGTTACGAGCAGTACTTC. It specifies CASAGERGSYEQYF.

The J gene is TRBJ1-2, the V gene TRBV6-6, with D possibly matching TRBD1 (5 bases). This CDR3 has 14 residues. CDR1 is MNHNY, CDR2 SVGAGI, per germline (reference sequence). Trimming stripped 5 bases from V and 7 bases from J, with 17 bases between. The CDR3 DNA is TGTGCCAGCAGTCAAAAGATCCCAGGGTCTGGCTACACCTTC. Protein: CASSQKIPGSGYTF.